This TCR beta chain emerged from a study of blood T cell repertoires in COVID-19. Clones were read by immunoSEQ multiplex PCR, and TCRdb kept only the in-frame ones, dropping some. The profile shows more than 100,000 clones, about 80% of them singletons. Germline CDR1 is SNHLY and CDR2 is FYNNEI. The CDR3 runs 15 residues. V gave up 7 bases and J gave up 2 bases, with 17 bases separating them. The V call is TRBV2, the J call TRBJ1-1; TRBD1 might be the D (6 bases). This sequence was found in a woman older than 75 with acute or convalescent COVID-19. The sample consisted of peripheral blood. CDR3 in DNA: TGTGCCAGCATACTTACAGGGAGCTATAACACTGAAGCTTTCTTT. Translated: CASILTGSYNTEAFF.